A single sample gave rise to the 5 T cell receptor beta chains below, sequenced in a study of T cells in Graves' hyperthyroidism and ophthalmopathy. The source material, RNA transcripts, was used to amplify TCR beta CDR3 regions. Primed by the HTBI set, a first-round RT-PCR was run on the TCR CDR3. TCRdb analysed the multiplex PCR reads with MiXCR anew, one entry per CDR3 protein. In the table there are a few hundred thousand distinct CDR3 sequences, 18% of which are singletons. What was sequenced was blood. These receptors came from a woman in her fifties or sixties with Graves' hyperthyroidism.

This clonotype showed up many times. The V gene is TRBV6-1, the J gene TRBJ2-3; D possibly corresponds to TRBD1 (6 bases). Germline V gene sequence: CDR1 MNHNS, CDR2 SASEGT. Trimming removed 1 base at V and 6 bases at J, with 14 bases between. CDR3 length: 15 residues. This CDR3 reads CASSEEPQGHDTQYF. In DNA, the CDR3 is TGTGCCAGCAGTGAAGAACCACAGGGCCATGATACGCAGTATTTT.

V gene TRBV6-1 combines with J gene TRBJ1-1, with a tentative D call TRBD1 (6 bases). The ends were cut back, 5 bases at V and 1 base at J, with 17 bases in the middle. Germline-derived CDR1 and CDR2 are MNHNS and SASEGT. This CDR3 comprises 16 residues. CDR3 amino acids: CASSLLRQDPNTEAFF. CDR3 DNA: TGTGCCAGCAGTCTGCTAAGACAGGATCCGAACACTGAAGCTTTCTTT.

This clonotype was seen repeatedly, ten times or more. The V call is TRBV5-1, the J call TRBJ2-1; D not resolved. The V end was cut by 6 bases, the J end by 0 bases, with 16 bases between. In germline, CDR1 is SGHRS, CDR2 YFSETQ. The CDR3 covers 16 residues. CDR3 amino acids: CASKRRGDSSYNEQFF. In DNA form, the CDR3 reads TGCGCCAGCAAACGCCGCGGTGATAGCTCCTACAATGAGCAGTTCTTC.

This clonotype was observed at least ten times. The chain employs TRBV11-2 and TRBJ1-1, with a tentative D call TRBD1 (5 bases). CDR1 and CDR2 from the germline V gene are SGHAT and FQNNGV. V was clipped by 1 base and J by 3 bases, with 6 bases between them. The CDR3 has 13 residues. CDR3 in amino acids: CASSLGGDTEAFF. The CDR3 DNA is TGTGCCAGCAGCTTAGGAGGGGACACTGAAGCTTTCTTT.

This clonotype was counted many times. The V call is TRBV6-2 or TRBV6-3, the J call TRBJ2-1, with D possibly TRBD2 on 5 matching bases. The V and J ends lost 2 bases and 3 bases respectively, with 8 bases between them. The CDR3 loop spans 14 amino acids. CDR1 is MNHEY and CDR2 is SVGEGT in the germline V gene. The CDR3 loop is CASSYLGSYNEQFF. CDR3 DNA: TGTGCCAGCAGTTACCTTGGGAGCTACAATGAGCAGTTCTTC.